This TCR beta chain was sequenced during a study of long-term antiretroviral therapy in people with HIV. Overall study findings and caveats: HIV repertoires showed narrower CDR3 length ranges than controls. Pre-ART-expanded clones dominated the repertoire at all time points. ART adherence, viral resistance and therapy changes went unrecorded. In samples taken after ART, diversity increased but remained below transplant donor control levels.

Of note for this clone: The antigen remains unidentified.

Trimming shortened V by 0 bases and J by 6 bases, and 21 bases separated the two germline ends. The CDR3 sequence is 18 residues long. CDR1 and CDR2 from the germline V gene are SGHTA and FQGTGA. This was the immunoSEQ v3.0 assay at survey level. Generated by immunoSEQ multiplex PCR, the TCRdb table keeps only in-frame clones and is missing some. The data hold roughly 33,000 clones, with roughly 97% observed a single time. Sample: unsorted PBMCs, taken 6.9 years after starting antiretroviral therapy. The source is a man aged 30 to 39 with HIV. The chain employs TRBV7-3 and TRBJ1-5; no reliable D call. Here the CDR3 reads CASSLTALREKETQPQHF. In nucleotides, the CDR3 is TGTGCCAGCAGCTTAACTGCTCTCCGGGAGAAGGAGACTCAGCCCCAGCATTTT.